This entry lists 20 T cell receptor beta chains sequenced from one sample in a study of identical twins. Via MiXCR, TCRdb re-called the 5' RACE reads, giving one row per CDR3 protein. The sample lists a few hundred thousand distinct CDR3 sequences; 9.6% were seen once. The sample was also reused in another study, on yellow fever vaccine responses in identical twins.

The sequencing sample was made of PBMCs. The receptor set was obtained from a woman aged 18-30 years in good health.

V gene TRBV7-8 combines with J gene TRBJ2-1, with 7 bases fitting TRBD2. With 2 bases clipped from V and 6 bases from J, the junction kept 7 bases outside the gene matches. Germline loops: CDR1 SGHVS, CDR2 FQNEAQ. This CDR3 is 15 amino acids long. The CDR3 region has the DNA TGTGCCAGCAGCTTAACGACTAGCTACCCCAATGAGCAGTTCTTC. Translation gives CASSLTTSYPNEQFF. The whole variable domain, filled in from reference TRBV7-8 and TRBJ2-1, reads GAGVSQSPRYKVAKRGQDVALRCDPISGHVSLFWYQQALGQGPEFLTYFQNEAQLDKSGLPSDRFFAERPEGSVSTLKIQRTQQEDSAVYLCASSLTTSYPNEQFFGPGTRLTVL.

The chain is built from TRBV2 and TRBJ2-7; 7 nucleotides match TRBD1. Per the germline V gene, CDR1 is SNHLY and CDR2 is FYNNEI. CDR3 length: 13 amino acids. Trimming removed 9 bases from V and 7 bases from J; junction bases left unmatched: 12. DNA for the CDR3: TGTGCCAGTACGACAGGGAGTAGGAGTGAGCAGTACTTC. Amino acid sequence: CASTTGSRSEQYF.

The V gene is TRBV11-2, the J gene TRBJ1-2; 8 bases fit TRBD1. The CDR3 loop spans 15 amino acids. Germline-derived CDR1 and CDR2 are SGHAT and FQNNGV. V shed 5 bases and J 4 bases; nucleotides not matched to a gene: 9. The chain's CDR3 is CASSPWGTGLYGYTF. In DNA form, the CDR3 reads TGTGCCAGCAGCCCATGGGGGACAGGACTCTATGGCTACACCTTC.

J is TRBJ2-7 and V is TRBV18; 9 bases map to TRBD1. Germline loops: CDR1 KGHSH, CDR2 LQKENI. Germline trimming cut 3 bases from V and 4 bases from J; bases unmatched to any gene: 7. The CDR3 is 15 residues long. CDR3 amino acids: CASSPRGTGLYEQYF. The CDR3 nucleotides are TGTGCCAGCTCACCGAGGGGGACAGGGCTATACGAGCAGTACTTC.

At least ten counts were recorded for this clonotype. The chain carries TRBV4-2 and TRBJ2-7, with 13 bases identical to TRBD2. Germline CDR1 and CDR2: LGHNA and YNFKEQ. J gave up 4 bases and V 1 base, and 13 bases lay outside the gene matches. This CDR3 is built from 19 residues. The CDR3, as DNA: TGTGCCAGCAGCCAAGCCGGACTAGCGGGAGAGACGATAACTTACGAGCAGTACTTC. Translated: CASSQAGLAGETITYEQYF.

This clonotype was recorded at least ten times. The chain joins TRBV28 to TRBJ2-5; D not resolved. The V gene's germline CDR1 is MDHEN and CDR2 SYDVKM. Deletions cut 3 bases from V and 5 bases from J, with 16 bases between. The CDR3 is 15 amino acids. This CDR3 is CASSLFRKGDETQYF. The CDR3 bases are TGTGCCAGCAGTTTGTTCCGAAAAGGCGACGAGACCCAGTACTTC.

This clonotype was observed a handful of times. CDR3 residues: CSAKRVVFGNEQFF. The CDR3 DNA is TGCAGTGCTAAACGAGTCGTCTTTGGGAATGAGCAGTTCTTC. The gene calls are TRBV20-1 and TRBJ2-1; D uncertain. V was trimmed by 4 bases and J by 7 bases, leaving 17 bases between them. The germline CDR1 and CDR2 sequences are DFQATT and SNEGSKA (reference sequence). There are 14 residues in the CDR3.

The rearrangement joins TRBV7-8 to TRBJ2-7; TRBD2 aligns across 7 bases. The CDR3 length is 13 residues. Germline assignment: CDR1 SGHVS and CDR2 FQNEAQ. V gave up 4 bases and J gave up 6 bases; unmatched junction bases: 6. The CDR3 coding sequence is TGTGCCAGCAGCTCCGGACTAGATGCCGAGCAGTACTTC. This sequence encodes CASSSGLDAEQYF.

This clonotype has only a few counts. This chain links TRBV9 with TRBJ2-2; 12 bases match TRBD2. The CDR3 consists of 18 residues. V trimming: 0 bases; J trimming: 6 bases; junction bases outside the gene matches: 9. CDR1 and CDR2 from the germline V gene are SGDLS and YYNGEE. The CDR3: CASSVVKGLAGGPGELFF. CDR3 sequence (DNA): TGTGCCAGCAGCGTAGTTAAGGGTCTAGCGGGAGGGCCCGGGGAGCTGTTTTTT. The variable domain in full, with the rest retrieved from reference TRBV9 and TRBJ2-2, is DSGVTQTPKHLITATGQRVTLRCSPRSGDLSVYWYQQSLDQGLQFLIQYYNGEERAKGNILERFSAQQFPDLHSELNLSSLELGDSALYFCASSVVKGLAGGPGELFFGEGSRLTVL.

This clonotype was detected ten times or more. The chain has TRBV12-3 or TRBV12-4 and TRBJ2-2; 8 bases map to TRBD2. The CDR3 runs 17 residues. Germline trimming cut 2 bases from V and 1 base from J; bases unmatched to any gene: 6. The CDR3 sequence: CASSLIGGGRNTGELFF. In DNA form, the CDR3 reads TGTGCCAGCAGTTTAATCGGCGGGGGGAGGAACACCGGGGAGCTGTTTTTT.

The rearrangement links TRBV6-7 to TRBJ1-1; D is perhaps TRBD1 (5 bases). TRBV6-7 is an ORF; its function is uncertain. Trimming pared 0 bases from V and 4 bases from J, leaving 15 bases between. The length of the CDR3 is 16 residues. The CDR3 spells CASSYSIALGGTEAFF. DNA of the CDR3: TGTGCCAGCAGTTACTCGATAGCGTTGGGGGGCACTGAAGCTTTCTTT.

This clonotype has at least ten counts. The chain couples TRBV12-3 or TRBV12-4 to TRBJ2-5; perhaps TRBD2 as D (5 bases). CDR3 length: 14 residues. V lost 2 bases and J 4 bases, leaving 11 bases between the germline ends. CDR3 protein: CASSLRGSGETQYF. CDR3 coding DNA: TGTGCCAGCAGTTTACGGGGTTCCGGAGAGACCCAGTACTTC.

This clonotype was detected many times. This chain uses TRBV5-1 with TRBJ2-1; 8 bases map to TRBD2. Germline V lookup: CDR1 SGHRS, CDR2 YFSETQ. The CDR3 has 15 amino acids. V gave up 4 bases and J gave up 4 bases; unmatched junction bases: 7. The CDR3 loop is CASSPRGEEYNEQFF. DNA of the CDR3: TGCGCCAGCAGCCCGCGGGGGGAAGAATACAATGAGCAGTTCTTC.

The sample holds many counts of this clonotype. J is TRBJ2-1 and V is TRBV11-2, with D unclear. The V end was cut by 0 bases, the J end by 9 bases, with 9 bases between. Germline lookup yields CDR1 SGHAT and CDR2 FQNNGV. This CDR3 comprises 13 residues. The chain's CDR3 is CASSLDLGLEQFF. As DNA, the CDR3 is TGTGCCAGCAGCTTAGACTTGGGTCTTGAGCAGTTCTTC.

This clonotype came up many times. The chain carries TRBV10-3 and TRBJ2-5; possible D gene TRBD1, 5 bases. The CDR3 is 14 residues long. CDR1 is ENHRY, CDR2 SYGVKD, per germline. With 2 bases removed from V and 3 bases from J, the gap between germline ends came to 10 bases. DNA of the CDR3: TGTGCCATCAGTGAGGCTACAGGAGAAGAGACCCAGTACTTC. Amino acid sequence: CAISEATGEETQYF.

This clonotype was counted at least ten times. The rearrangement links TRBV20-1 to TRBJ1-6; 8 positions match TRBD1. The V and J ends lost 1 base and 8 bases, in that order; junction bases with no gene match: 4. Germline lookup yields CDR1 DFQATT and CDR2 SNEGSKA (reference sequence). The length of the CDR3 is 14 residues. CDR3 nucleotide sequence: TGCAGTGCTAGAGGAAACAGGGGGGATTCACCCCTCCACTTT. The encoded protein is CSARGNRGDSPLHF.

This clonotype appeared a few times. CDR3 loop: CASSLVDGGELFF. The CDR3, as DNA: TGTGCCAGCAGCTTAGTAGACGGCGGGGAGCTGTTTTTT. V usage is TRBV7-3 and J usage is TRBJ2-2; D is undetermined. This CDR3 comprises 13 residues. The germline V and J ends were trimmed by 2 bases and 7 bases, with 8 bases remaining between them. CDR1 SGHTA and CDR2 FQGTGA come from the germline V gene.

This clonotype was seen only a few times. This chain connects TRBV7-9 to TRBJ2-1; 11 bases fit TRBD2. CDR1 and CDR2 (germline): SEHNR, FQNEAQ (reference sequence). The CDR3 covers 17 residues. The V and J ends lost 2 bases and 0 bases, in that order; junction bases with no gene match: 3. The CDR3 region is CASSLLAGGLSYNEQFF. CDR3 nucleotides: TGTGCCAGCAGCTTACTAGCGGGAGGCCTCTCCTACAATGAGCAGTTCTTC.

This clonotype was observed a few times. The chain recombines TRBV29-1 with TRBJ2-7; 11 nucleotides align to TRBD1. The CDR3 is 15 residues long. Germline V gene data show CDR1 as SQVTM and CDR2 as ANQGSEA. V lost 1 base, J lost 4 bases, and 6 bases stayed unmatched. Here the CDR3 reads CSVEGPGQGDYEQYF. The CDR3 DNA sequence: TGCAGCGTTGAAGGTCCGGGACAGGGGGATTACGAGCAGTACTTC.

V is TRBV11-2 and J is TRBJ2-5; 7 bases match TRBD1. The CDR3 sequence is 16 residues long. Germline loops: CDR1 SGHAT, CDR2 FQNNGV. V shed 5 bases, J shed 5 bases, and the junction held 14 bases outside the gene matches. CDR3 protein: CASSAQPGGSRETQYF. In DNA form, the CDR3 reads TGTGCCAGCAGCGCCCAACCAGGGGGTAGTAGGGAGACCCAGTACTTC.